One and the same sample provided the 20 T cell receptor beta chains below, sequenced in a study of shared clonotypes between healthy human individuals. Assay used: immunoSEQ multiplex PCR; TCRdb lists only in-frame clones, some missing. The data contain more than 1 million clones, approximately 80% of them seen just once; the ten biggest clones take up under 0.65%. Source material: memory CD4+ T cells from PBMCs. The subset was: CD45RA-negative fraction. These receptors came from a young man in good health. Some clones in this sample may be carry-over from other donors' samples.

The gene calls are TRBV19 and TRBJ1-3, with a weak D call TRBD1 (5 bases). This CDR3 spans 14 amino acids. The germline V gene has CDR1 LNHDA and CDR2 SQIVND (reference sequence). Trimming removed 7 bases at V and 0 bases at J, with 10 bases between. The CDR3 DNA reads TGTGCCAGTAACGGAGGGGTCTCTGGAAACACCATATATTTT. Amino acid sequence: CASNGGVSGNTIYF.

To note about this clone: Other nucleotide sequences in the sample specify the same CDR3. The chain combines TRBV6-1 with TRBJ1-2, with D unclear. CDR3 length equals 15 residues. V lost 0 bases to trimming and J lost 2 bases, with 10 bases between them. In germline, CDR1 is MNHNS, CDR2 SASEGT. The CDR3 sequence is CASSEAGEENYGYTF. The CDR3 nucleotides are TGTGCCAGCAGTGAAGCCGGGGAGGAAAACTATGGCTACACCTTC.

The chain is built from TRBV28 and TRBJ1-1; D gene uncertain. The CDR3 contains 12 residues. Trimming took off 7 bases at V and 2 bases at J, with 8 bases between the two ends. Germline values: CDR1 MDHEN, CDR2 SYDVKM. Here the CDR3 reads CASTPSNTEAFF. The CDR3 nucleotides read TGTGCCAGCACACCCTCTAACACTGAAGCTTTCTTT.

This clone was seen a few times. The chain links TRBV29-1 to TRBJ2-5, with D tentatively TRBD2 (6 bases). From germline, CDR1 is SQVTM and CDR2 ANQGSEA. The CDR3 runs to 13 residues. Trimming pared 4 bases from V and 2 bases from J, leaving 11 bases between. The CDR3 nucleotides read TGCAGCGTTGGCGCGGGGATTCAAGAGACCCAGTACTTC. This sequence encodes CSVGAGIQETQYF.

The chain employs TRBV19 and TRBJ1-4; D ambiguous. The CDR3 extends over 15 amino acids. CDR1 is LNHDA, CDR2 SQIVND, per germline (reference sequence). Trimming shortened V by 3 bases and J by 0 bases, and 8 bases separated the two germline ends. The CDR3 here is CASSINRATNEKLFF. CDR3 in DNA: TGTGCCAGTAGTATTAACCGCGCAACTAATGAAAAACTGTTTTTT. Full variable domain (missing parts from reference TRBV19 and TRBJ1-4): DGGITQSPKYLFRKEGQNVTLSCEQNLNHDAMYWYRQDPGQGLRLIYYSQIVNDFQKGDIAEGYSVSREKKESFPLTVTSAQKNPTAFYLCASSINRATNEKLFFGSGTQLSVL.

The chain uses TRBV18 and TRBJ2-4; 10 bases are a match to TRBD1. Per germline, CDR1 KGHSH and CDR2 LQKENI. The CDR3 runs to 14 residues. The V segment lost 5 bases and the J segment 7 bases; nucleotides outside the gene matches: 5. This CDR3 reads CASSATGQGNIQYF. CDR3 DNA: TGTGCCAGCTCAGCAACGGGACAGGGGAACATTCAGTACTTC.

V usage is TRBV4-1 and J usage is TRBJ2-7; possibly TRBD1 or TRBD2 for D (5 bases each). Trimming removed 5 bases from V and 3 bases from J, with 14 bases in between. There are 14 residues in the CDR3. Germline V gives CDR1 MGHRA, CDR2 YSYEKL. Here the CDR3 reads CASSFRTGGYEQYF. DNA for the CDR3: TGCGCCAGCAGCTTTCGGACTGGGGGCTACGAGCAGTACTTC.

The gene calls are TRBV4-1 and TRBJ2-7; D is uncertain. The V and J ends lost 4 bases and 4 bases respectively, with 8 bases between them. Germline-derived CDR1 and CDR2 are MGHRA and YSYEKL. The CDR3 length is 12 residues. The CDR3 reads CASSPTAYEQYF. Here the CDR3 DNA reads TGCGCCAGCAGCCCCACAGCATACGAGCAGTACTTC.

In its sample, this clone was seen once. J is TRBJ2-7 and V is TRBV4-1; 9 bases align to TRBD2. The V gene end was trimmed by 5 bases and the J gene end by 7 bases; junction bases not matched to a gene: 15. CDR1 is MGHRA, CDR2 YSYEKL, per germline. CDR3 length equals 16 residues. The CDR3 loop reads CASSDPLLLAGREQYF. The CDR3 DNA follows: TGCGCCAGCAGCGATCCTCTGCTGCTAGCGGGAAGGGAGCAGTACTTC.

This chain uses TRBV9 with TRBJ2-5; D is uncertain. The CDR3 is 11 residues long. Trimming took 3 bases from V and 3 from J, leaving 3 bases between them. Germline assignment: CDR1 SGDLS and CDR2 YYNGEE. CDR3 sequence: CASSEEETQYF. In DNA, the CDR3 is TGTGCCAGCAGCGAGGAAGAGACCCAGTACTTC.

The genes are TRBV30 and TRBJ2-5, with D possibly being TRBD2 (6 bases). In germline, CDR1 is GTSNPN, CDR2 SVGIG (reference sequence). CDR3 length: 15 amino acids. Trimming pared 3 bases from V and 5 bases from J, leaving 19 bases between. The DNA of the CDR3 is TGTGCCTGGAGACCCTTCCGTGGGGGGAGGGAGACCCAGTACTTC. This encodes CAWRPFRGGRETQYF.

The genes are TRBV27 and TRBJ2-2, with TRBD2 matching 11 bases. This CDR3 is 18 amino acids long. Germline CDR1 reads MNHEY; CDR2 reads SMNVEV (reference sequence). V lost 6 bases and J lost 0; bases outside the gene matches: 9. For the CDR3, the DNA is TGTGCCAGCAGGCGACTAGCGGGAAATGGCGCGAACACCGGGGAGCTGTTTTTT. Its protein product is CASRRLAGNGANTGELFF.

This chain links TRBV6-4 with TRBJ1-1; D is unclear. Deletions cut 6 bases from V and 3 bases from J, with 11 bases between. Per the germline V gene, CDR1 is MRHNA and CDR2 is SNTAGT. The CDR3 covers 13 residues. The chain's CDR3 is CASSPPLDTEAFF. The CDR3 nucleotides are TGTGCCAGCAGCCCCCCCTTAGACACTGAAGCTTTCTTT.

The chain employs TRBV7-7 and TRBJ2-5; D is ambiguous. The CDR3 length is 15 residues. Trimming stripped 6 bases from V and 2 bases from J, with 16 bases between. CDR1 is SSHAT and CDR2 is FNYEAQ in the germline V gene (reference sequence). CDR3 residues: CASSQGPTGQETQYF. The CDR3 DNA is TGTGCCAGCAGTCAAGGGCCCACTGGGCAAGAGACCCAGTACTTC.

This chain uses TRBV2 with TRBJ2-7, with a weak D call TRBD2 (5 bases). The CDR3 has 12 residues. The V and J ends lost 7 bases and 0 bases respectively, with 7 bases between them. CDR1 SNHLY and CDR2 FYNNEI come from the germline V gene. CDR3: CASTGSSYEQYF. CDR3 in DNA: TGTGCCAGCACTGGGAGCTCCTACGAGCAGTACTTC.

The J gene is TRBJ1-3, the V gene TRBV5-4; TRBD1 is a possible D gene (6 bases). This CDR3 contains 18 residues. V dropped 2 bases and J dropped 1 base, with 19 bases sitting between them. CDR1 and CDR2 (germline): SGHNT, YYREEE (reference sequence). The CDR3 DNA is TGTGCCAGCAGCTTTCATCTTGGGGGCTGGGGGTCTGGAAACACCATATATTTT. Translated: CASSFHLGGWGSGNTIYF.

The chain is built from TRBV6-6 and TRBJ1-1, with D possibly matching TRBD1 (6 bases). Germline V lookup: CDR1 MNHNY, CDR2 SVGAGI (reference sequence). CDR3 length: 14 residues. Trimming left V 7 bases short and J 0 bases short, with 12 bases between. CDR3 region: CASTQQGLNTEAFF. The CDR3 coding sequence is TGTGCCAGCACTCAACAGGGACTGAACACTGAAGCTTTCTTT.

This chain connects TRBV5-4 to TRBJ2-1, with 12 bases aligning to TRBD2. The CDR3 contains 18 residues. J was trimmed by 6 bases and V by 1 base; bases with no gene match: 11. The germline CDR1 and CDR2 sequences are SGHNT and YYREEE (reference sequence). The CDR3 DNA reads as TGTGCCAGCAGCTTGAGACTAGCGGGAGCAGTTGGGGCCAATGAGCAGTTCTTC. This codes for CASSLRLAGAVGANEQFF. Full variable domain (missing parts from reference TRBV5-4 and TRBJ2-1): ETGVTQSPTHLIKTRGQQVTLRCSSQSGHNTVSWYQQALGQGPQFIFQYYREEENGRGNFPPRFSGLQFPNYSSELNVNALELDDSALYLCASSLRLAGAVGANEQFFGPGTRLTVL.

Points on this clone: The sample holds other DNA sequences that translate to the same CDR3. In DNA, the CDR3 is TGCGCCAGCAGCTTGGAGCCGGGTGGGAACACTGAAGCTTTCTTT. It specifies CASSLEPGGNTEAFF. The chain carries TRBV5-1 and TRBJ1-1; D is uncertain. CDR1 is SGHRS, CDR2 YFSETQ, per germline. The V end lost 0 bases, the J end lost 1 base, and 10 bases lay between the germline ends. The CDR3 consists of 15 residues.

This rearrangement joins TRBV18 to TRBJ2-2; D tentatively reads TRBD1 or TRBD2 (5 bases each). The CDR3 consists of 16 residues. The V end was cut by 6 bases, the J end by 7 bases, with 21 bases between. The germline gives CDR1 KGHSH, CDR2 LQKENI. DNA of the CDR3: TGTGCCAGCTCCCCGGGGCGCGCCACAAGTGGCGGGGAGCTGTTTTTT. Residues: CASSPGRATSGGELFF.